This TCR beta chain was retrieved from a study of CD8 T cells in ankylosing spondylitis. This CDR3 region has 15 residues. The V segment lost 5 bases and the J segment 4 bases; nucleotides outside the gene matches: 5. The V gene's germline CDR1 is SGHTA and CDR2 FQGNSA. With regard to this clonotype: What it binds is unknown.

TCRdb called the 5' RACE reads again in MiXCR, with one record for every CDR3 protein. The table lists approximately 110,000 distinct CDR3 sequences, less than 25% of them singletons, with roughly an eighth in the top ten. Study results and limitations: Those disease-linked clones were CD8+; they were also relatively rare in peripheral blood.

The TCR sequence derives from a male donor with ankylosing spondylitis. Sequencing was performed on synovial fluid, either unsorted or a sorted T cell fraction (not recorded which). The chain joins TRBV7-2 to TRBJ2-1; TRBD1 agrees at 10 bases. CDR3: CASSARTGGYNEQFF. The CDR3 nucleotides are TGTGCCAGCAGCGCTCGGACAGGGGGTTACAATGAGCAGTTCTTC.